This T cell receptor beta chain was recovered during a study of shared clonotypes between healthy human individuals. Produced via immunoSEQ multiplex PCR; TCRdb's table is partial and in-frame only. The sample includes 980,000 or so clones, around three quarters seen only once; the top ten take approximately 1.5%. Donors, without exception, were Caucasian adults residing in Nashville, Tennessee. CDR1 is SGHRS and CDR2 is YFSETQ in the germline V gene. The V end lost 4 bases, the J end lost 1 base, and 11 bases lay between the germline ends. The CDR3 length is 14 residues. The sample taken for sequencing was memory CD4+ T cells sorted from blood. The subset here: CD45RA-negative fraction. The clonotype comes from a man in his late teens or twenties in good health. The chain combines TRBV5-1 with TRBJ1-1; D is unresolved. The CDR3, as DNA: TGCGCCAGCAGCGCATCCTTGAGGAACACTGAAGCTTTCTTT. As protein: CASSASLRNTEAFF.